This T cell receptor beta chain was identified in a study of T cells in Graves' hyperthyroidism and ophthalmopathy. With respect to this clonotype: One end of the junction does not line up with germline, which may come from a read error.

It was RNA transcripts that yielded the amplified TCR beta CDR3 regions. A first-round RT-PCR of the TCR CDR3 used the HTBI primer set. TCRdb reprocessed the multiplex PCR reads via MiXCR and lists one record per CDR3 protein. The sample records under 350,000 distinct CDR3 sequences, approximately 15% being singletons. This CDR3 is 14 amino acids long. CDR1 is SGHTA, CDR2 FQGNSA, per germline. The origin of this receptor is a woman aged 60-75 years with Graves' ophthalmopathy. The rearrangement links TRBV7-2 to TRBJ2-1, with TRBD2 as a possible D gene (7 bases). The sequencing sample was made of blood. CDR3 nucleotides: TGCGCCAGCACCATCGAGGGGGGGACCAATGAGCAGTTCTTC. It yields the protein CASTIEGGTNEQFF.